This T cell receptor (beta chain) was captured in a study of tumor-infiltrating lymphocytes in oesophageal squamous cell carcinoma. This clonotype was seen many times. MiXCR, applied by TCRdb to the PCR reads, yields one record per CDR3 protein. The top ten hold more than 25% of the sample, which has about 16,000 distinct CDR3 sequences, roughly two fifths seen once. With 5 bases removed from V and 10 bases from J, the gap between germline ends came to 11 bases. CDR3 length: 11 amino acids. Germline assignment: CDR1 SNHLY and CDR2 FYNNEI. The V gene is TRBV2, the J gene TRBJ1-1; D gene ambiguous. The sequenced sample was esophageal tumor tissue. The clonotype originates from a male donor with esophageal squamous cell carcinoma. CDR3 DNA sequence: TGTGCCAGCAGTTTGGACGGTGGAGCTTTCTTT. It translates to CASSLDGGAFF.